The present entry profiles one T cell receptor beta chain with its context. In the original workflow: The authors estimated nucleated cell counts from reference gene primer amplification. Assay used: immunoSEQ multiplex PCR; TCRdb lists only in-frame clones, some missing. V and J calls and clone size are given by that table; D and trimming were obtained from the DNA. The sample yields some 180,000 clones, 75% to 95% seen once. V lost 6 bases to trimming and J lost 2 bases; unmatched junction nucleotides: 7. The length of the CDR3 is 14 residues. Germline V CDR1 and CDR2: SGDLS, YYNGEE. The data derive from a study of blood T cell repertoires in COVID-19. Looking at the study overall: Collection of acute and convalescent COVID-19 samples took place in the United States, Italy and Spain. Nucleic acid was either cDNA or gDNA, and it came from T cells, B-cell-depleted T cells, or PBMCs.

The TCR was taken from a man aged 50 or older with acute or convalescent COVID-19. The chain employs TRBV9 and TRBJ1-1, with 7 bases fitting TRBD1. Sequences were obtained from peripheral blood. The CDR3 loop is CASTPGQVNTEAFF. CDR3 nucleotide sequence: TGTGCCAGCACCCCAGGACAGGTCAACACTGAAGCTTTCTTT. The full variable domain, in which reference TRBV9 and TRBJ1-1 provide the parts outside the CDR3, is DSGVTQTPKHLITATGQRVTLRCSPRSGDLSVYWYQQSLDQGLQFLIQYYNGEERAKGNILERFSAQQFPDLHSELNLSSLELGDSALYFCASTPGQVNTEAFFGQGTRLTVV.